This T cell receptor beta chain was captured by sequencing in a study of T cell responses to AZD1222 COVID-19 vaccine. Study-wide results and limits: Breadth and depth of Spike-specific TCRs rose after two AZD1222 doses.

Repertoires were generated with immunoSEQ multiplex PCR, while TCRdb's copy carries only in-frame clones and drops some. This table holds over 130,000 clones, 92% found once. In regard to this clone: The antigen remains unidentified.

Second doses at about 4 or about 12 weeks were pooled. The V gene's germline CDR1 is SGHRS and CDR2 YFSETQ. Germline trimming cut 2 bases from V and 5 bases from J; bases unmatched to any gene: 0. This CDR3 spans 14 amino acids. The chain combines TRBV5-1 with TRBJ1-6; 8 nucleotides align to TRBD1. The receptor was isolated from an adult who received the AZD1222 COVID-19 vaccine. The material was peripheral blood, obtained 28 days after the second AZD1222 dose. The CDR3 loop reads CASSLQGDNSPLHF. The CDR3, as DNA: TGCGCCAGCAGCTTACAGGGGGATAATTCACCCCTCCACTTT.